The entry below describes one TCR beta chain. Sequencing used immunoSEQ multiplex PCR; TCRdb keeps in-frame clones, though not all of them. The sample consists of 180,000 or so clones, around 80% of them appearing once. The data were obtained in a study of blood T cell repertoires in COVID-19. Overall study: COVID-19 samples from acute and convalescent phases originated in the United States, Italy and Spain.

Cohort 3 recovered donors had two negative PCRs, clearance, or symptom resolution. Germline V lookup: CDR1 MGHRA, CDR2 YSYEKL. This CDR3 has 18 amino acids. Trimming at V came to 0 bases and at J to 1 base, leaving 10 bases not matched to a gene. V gene TRBV4-1 combines with J gene TRBJ1-1; 8 bases map to TRBD1. Sequencing input: PBMCs or T cells enriched from blood (not recorded which). The sequence was collected from a woman in her sixties or seventies who had recovered from COVID-19. The CDR3 coding sequence is TGCGCCAGCAGCCAAGAAGGACAGGGAAGGTATGCGAACACTGAAGCTTTCTTT. Translated, it gives CASSQEGQGRYANTEAFF.